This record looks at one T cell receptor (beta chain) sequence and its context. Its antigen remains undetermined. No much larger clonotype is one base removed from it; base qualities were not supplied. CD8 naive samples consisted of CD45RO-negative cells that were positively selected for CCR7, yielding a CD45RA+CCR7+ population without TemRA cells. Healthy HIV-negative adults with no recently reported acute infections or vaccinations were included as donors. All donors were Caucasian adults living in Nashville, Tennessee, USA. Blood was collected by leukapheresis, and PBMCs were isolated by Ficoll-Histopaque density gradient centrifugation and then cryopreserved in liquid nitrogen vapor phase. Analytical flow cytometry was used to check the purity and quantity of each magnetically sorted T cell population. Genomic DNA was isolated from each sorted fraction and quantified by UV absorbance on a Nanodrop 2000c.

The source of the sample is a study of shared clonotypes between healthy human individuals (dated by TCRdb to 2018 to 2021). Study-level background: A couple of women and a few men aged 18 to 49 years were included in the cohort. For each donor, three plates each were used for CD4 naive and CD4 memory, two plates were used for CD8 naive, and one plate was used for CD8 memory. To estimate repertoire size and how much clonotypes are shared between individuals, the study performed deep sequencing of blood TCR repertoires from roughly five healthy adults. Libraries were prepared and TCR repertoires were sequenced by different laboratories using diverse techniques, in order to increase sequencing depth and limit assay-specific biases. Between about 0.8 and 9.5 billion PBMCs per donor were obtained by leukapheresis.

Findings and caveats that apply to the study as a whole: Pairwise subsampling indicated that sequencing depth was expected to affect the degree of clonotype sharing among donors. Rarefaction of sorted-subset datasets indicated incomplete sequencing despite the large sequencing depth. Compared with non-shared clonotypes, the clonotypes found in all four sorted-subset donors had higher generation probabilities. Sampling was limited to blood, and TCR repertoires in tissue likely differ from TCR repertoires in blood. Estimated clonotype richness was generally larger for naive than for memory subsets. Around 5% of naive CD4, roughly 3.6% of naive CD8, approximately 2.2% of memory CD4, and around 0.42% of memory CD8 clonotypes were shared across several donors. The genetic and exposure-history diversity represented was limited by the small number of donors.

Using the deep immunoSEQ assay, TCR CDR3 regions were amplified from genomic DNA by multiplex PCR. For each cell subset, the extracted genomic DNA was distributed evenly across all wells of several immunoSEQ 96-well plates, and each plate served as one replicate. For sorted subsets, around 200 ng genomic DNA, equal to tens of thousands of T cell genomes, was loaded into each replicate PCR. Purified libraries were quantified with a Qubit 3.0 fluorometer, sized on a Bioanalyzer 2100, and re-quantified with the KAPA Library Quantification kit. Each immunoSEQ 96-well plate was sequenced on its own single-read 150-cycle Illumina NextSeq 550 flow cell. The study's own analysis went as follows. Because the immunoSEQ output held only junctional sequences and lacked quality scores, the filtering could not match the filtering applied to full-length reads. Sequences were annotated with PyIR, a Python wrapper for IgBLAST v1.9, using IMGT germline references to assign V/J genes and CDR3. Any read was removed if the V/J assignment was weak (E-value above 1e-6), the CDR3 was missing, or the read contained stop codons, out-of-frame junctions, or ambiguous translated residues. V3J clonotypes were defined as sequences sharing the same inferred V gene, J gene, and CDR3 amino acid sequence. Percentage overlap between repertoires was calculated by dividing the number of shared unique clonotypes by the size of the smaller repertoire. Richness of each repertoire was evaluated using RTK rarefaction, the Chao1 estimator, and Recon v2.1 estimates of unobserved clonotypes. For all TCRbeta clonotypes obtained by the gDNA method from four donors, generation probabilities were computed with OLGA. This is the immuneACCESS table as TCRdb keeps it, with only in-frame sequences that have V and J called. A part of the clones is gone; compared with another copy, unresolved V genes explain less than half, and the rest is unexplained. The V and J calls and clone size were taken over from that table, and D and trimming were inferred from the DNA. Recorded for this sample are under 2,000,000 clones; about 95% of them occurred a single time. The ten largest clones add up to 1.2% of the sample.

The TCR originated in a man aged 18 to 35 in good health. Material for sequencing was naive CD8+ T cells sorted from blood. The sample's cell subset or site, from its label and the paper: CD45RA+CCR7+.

Here is the DNA: TGTGCCAGCAGTGAAGCGCACGGAGGACGGATGGCCTGGGAGACCCAGTACTTC. Its coded protein is CASSEAHGGRMAWETQYF. The chain is made from TRBV6-1 and TRBJ2-5; the best D guess is TRBD2, with 5 bases matching. Trimming removed 0 bases from V and 5 bases from J, leaving 22 bases between the germline ends. Taken from the germline V gene, the CDR1 and CDR2 loops are MNHNS and SASEGT. The CDR3, cysteine through phenylalanine, is 18 amino acids long. Only the CDR3 region is kept as DNA, spanning 54 bases read in frame from base 1.